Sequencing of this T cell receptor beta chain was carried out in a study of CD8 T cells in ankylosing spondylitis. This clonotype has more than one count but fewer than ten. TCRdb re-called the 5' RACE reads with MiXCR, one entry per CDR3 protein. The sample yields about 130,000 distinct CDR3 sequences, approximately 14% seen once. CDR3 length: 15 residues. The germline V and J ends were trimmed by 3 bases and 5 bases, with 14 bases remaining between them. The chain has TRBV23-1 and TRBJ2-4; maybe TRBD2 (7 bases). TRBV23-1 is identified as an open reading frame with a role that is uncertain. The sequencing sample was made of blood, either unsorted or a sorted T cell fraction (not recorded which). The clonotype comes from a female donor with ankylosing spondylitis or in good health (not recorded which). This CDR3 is CASSHRGARENIQYF. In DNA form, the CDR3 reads TGCGCCAGCAGTCATCGGGGGGCGAGGGAAAACATTCAGTACTTC.